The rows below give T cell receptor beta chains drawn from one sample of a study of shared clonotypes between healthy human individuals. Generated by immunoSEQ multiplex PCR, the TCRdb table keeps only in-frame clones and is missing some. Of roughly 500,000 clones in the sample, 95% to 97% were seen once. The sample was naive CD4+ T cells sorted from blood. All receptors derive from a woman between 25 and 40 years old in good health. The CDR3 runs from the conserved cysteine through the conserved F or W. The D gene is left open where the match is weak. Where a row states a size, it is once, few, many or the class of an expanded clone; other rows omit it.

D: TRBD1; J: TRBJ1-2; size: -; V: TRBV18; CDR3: CASSGSPQGQFYGYTF; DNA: TGTGCCAGCTCAGGCTCCCCCCAGGGACAGTTCTATGGCTACACCTTC
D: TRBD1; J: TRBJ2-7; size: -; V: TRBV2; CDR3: CASSEVSTDRGRLYEQYF; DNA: TGTGCCAGCAGTGAAGTCAGCACTGACAGGGGGCGGCTCTACGAGCAGTACTTC
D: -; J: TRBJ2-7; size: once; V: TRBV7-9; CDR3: CASSLMRDPYEQYF; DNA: TGTGCCAGCAGCTTAATGCGGGATCCCTACGAGCAGTACTTC
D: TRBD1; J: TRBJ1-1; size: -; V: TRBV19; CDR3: CASSPRQGAIEAFF; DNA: TGTGCCAGTAGTCCCAGACAGGGGGCTATTGAAGCTTTCTTT
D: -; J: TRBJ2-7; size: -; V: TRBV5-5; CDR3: CASRRDGSEQYF; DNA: TGTGCCAGCAGACGTGACGGGAGCGAGCAGTACTTC
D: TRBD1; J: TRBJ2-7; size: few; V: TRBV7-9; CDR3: CSSGTGGEQYF; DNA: TGCTCGAGTGGGACAGGGGGCGAGCAGTACTTC
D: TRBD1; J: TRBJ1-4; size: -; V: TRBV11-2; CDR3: CASSPRQGLEKLFF; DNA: TGTGCCAGCAGCCCGCGACAGGGTCTTGAAAAACTGTTTTTT
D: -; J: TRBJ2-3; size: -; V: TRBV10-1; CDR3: CASTPHTTDTQYF; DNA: TGCGCCAGCACCCCCCATACCACAGATACGCAGTATTTT
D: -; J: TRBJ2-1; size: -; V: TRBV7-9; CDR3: CASSSGARSYNEQFF; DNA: TGTGCCAGCAGCTCCGGGGCCCGCTCCTACAATGAGCAGTTCTTC
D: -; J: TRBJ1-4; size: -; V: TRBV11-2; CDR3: CASSFPGGATNEKLFF; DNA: TGTGCCAGCAGCTTCCCTGGGGGCGCAACTAATGAAAAACTGTTTTTT
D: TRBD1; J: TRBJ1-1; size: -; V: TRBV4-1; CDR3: CASSPWTGFTEAFF; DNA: TGCGCCAGCAGCCCGTGGACAGGGTTCACTGAAGCTTTCTTT
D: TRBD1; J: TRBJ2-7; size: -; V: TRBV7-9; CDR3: CASSPKGQGKYEQYF; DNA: TGTGCCAGCAGTCCTAAGGGACAGGGAAAATACGAGCAGTACTTC
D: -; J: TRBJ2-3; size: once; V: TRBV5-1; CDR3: CASSLDRGSEYF; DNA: TGCGCCAGCAGCTTGGATCGGGGGAGTGAGTATTTT
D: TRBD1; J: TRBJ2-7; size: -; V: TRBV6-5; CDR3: CASSYGTGAPYEQYF; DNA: TGTGCCAGCAGTTACGGGACAGGGGCCCCCTACGAGCAGTACTTC
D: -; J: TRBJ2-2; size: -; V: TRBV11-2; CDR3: CASSSSGYTGELFF; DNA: TGTGCCAGCAGCTCAAGCGGTTACACCGGGGAGCTGTTTTTT
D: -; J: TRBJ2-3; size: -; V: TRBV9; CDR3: CASSVGGIDTQYF; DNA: TGTGCCAGCAGCGTGGGGGGAATAGATACGCAGTATTTT
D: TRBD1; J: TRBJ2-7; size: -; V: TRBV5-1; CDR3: CASSLGSGTGGREQYF; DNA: TGCGCCAGCAGCTTGGGATCGGGGACAGGGGGCAGAGAGCAGTACTTC
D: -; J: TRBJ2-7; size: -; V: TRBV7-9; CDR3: CASSSQAGRYTYEQYF; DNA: TGTGCCAGCAGCTCCCAAGCAGGGAGGTATACCTACGAGCAGTACTTC
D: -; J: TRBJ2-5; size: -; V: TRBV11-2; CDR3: CASSFARMGQETQYF; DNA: TGTGCCAGCAGCTTCGCAAGAATGGGGCAAGAGACCCAGTACTTC
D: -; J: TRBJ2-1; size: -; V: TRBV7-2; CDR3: CASSLAGLDEQFF; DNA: TGTGCCAGCAGCTTGGCAGGGTTGGATGAGCAGTTCTTC
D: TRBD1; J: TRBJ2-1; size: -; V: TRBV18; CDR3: CASSNTDRGPYNEQFF; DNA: TGTGCCAGCTCAAATACCGACAGGGGACCCTACAATGAGCAGTTCTTC
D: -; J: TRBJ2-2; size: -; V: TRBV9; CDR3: CASSVDLVGELFF; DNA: TGTGCCAGCAGCGTAGATCTAGTCGGGGAGCTGTTTTTT
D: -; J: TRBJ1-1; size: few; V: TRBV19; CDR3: CASSTQVLSTEAFF; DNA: TGTGCCAGTAGTACTCAGGTATTGTCCACTGAAGCTTTCTTT
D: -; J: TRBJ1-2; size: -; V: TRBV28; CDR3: CASRTGTNYGYTF; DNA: TGTGCCAGCAGGACAGGAACTAACTATGGCTACACCTTC
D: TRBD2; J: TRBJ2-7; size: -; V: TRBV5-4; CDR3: CASSYVTGGSEQYF; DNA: TGTGCCAGCAGCTACGTTACGGGGGGTAGCGAGCAGTACTTC
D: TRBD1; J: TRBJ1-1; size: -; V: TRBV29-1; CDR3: CSADGTANTEAFF; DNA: TGCAGCGCTGACGGGACAGCGAACACTGAAGCTTTCTTT
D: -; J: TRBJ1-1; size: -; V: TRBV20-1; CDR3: CSAAMNTEAFF; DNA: TGCAGTGCGGCTATGAACACTGAAGCTTTCTTT
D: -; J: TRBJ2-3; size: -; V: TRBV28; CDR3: CASSLFIPPNKDTQYF; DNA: TGTGCCAGCAGTTTATTCATTCCCCCCAATAAAGATACGCAGTATTTT
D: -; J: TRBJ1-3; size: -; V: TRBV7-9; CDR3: CASTGYGNTIYF; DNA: TGTGCCAGCACAGGGTACGGAAACACCATATATTTT
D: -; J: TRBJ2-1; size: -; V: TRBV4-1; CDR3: CASSLQNRNEQFF; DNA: TGCGCCAGCAGCCTCCAAAATCGAAATGAGCAGTTCTTC